This T cell receptor beta chain is from a study of blood T cell repertoires in COVID-19. Study-level background: The samples span acute and convalescent COVID-19 from the United States, Italy and Spain. Nucleic acid was either cDNA or gDNA, and it came from T cells, B-cell-depleted T cells, or PBMCs.

Per the original data handling: Nucleated cell counts were estimated from reference gene primer amplification. Repertoires were generated with immunoSEQ multiplex PCR, while TCRdb's copy carries only in-frame clones and drops some. V and J calls and clone size follow that table, whereas D and trimming were derived from the DNA. The sample yields roughly 120,000 clones, just over 75% seen once. The V and J ends lost 4 bases and 6 bases, in that order; junction bases with no gene match: 6. This CDR3 region has 15 residues. Germline loops: CDR1 MNHEY, CDR2 SVGEGT. V usage is TRBV6-2 or TRBV6-3 and J usage is TRBJ1-5; 10 bases agree with TRBD1. The material sequenced was peripheral blood. The receptor was isolated from an elderly woman with acute or convalescent COVID-19. CDR3 DNA sequence: TGTGCCAGCAGTTTCATGGGACAGGGGTTTCAGCCCCAGCATTTT. Its protein product is CASSFMGQGFQPQHF.